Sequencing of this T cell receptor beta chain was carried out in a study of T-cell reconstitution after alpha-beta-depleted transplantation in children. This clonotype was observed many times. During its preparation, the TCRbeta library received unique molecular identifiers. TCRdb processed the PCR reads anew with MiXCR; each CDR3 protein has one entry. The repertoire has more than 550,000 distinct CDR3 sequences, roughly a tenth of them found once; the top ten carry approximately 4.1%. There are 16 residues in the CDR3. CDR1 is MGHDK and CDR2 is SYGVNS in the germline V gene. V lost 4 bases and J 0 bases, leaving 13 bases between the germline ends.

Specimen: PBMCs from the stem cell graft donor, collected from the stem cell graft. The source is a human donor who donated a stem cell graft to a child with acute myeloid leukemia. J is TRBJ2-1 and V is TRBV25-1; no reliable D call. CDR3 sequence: CASSGAWAISYNEQFF. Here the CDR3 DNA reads TGTGCCAGCAGTGGAGCGTGGGCCATCTCCTACAATGAGCAGTTCTTC.